The rows below give T cell receptor beta chains drawn from one sample of a study of blood T cell repertoires in COVID-19. This table comes from immunoSEQ multiplex PCR, and its TCRdb copy is limited to in-frame clones, with some not included. The table includes approximately 200,000 clones, around four fifths detected once. Sequenced material: PBMCs or T cells enriched from blood (not recorded which). These receptor sequences come from a man aged 40-49 years who had recovered from COVID-19. Both conserved end residues are part of each CDR3. The D gene is left open where the match is weak. Rows may omit the clone size; those that give it use once, few, many or a size class.

TRBV2	-	few	TRBJ1-2	TGTGCCAGCCTCAAAGGACAGTCAGCTAACTATGGCTACACCTTC	CASLKGQSANYGYTF
TRBV3-1/TRBV3-2	-	-	TRBJ1-1	TGTGCCAGCAGCCAGTCCTTAACTGCCACTGAAGCTTTCTTT	CASSQSLTATEAFF
TRBV9	TRBD1	-	TRBJ1-1	TGTGCCAGCAGCGCTGGACAGGGCTACACTGAAGCTTTCTTT	CASSAGQGYTEAFF
TRBV7-8	TRBD1	-	TRBJ2-7	TGTGCCAGCAGCTTACGGTCAGGGGGCCCCTACGAGCAGTACTTC	CASSLRSGGPYEQYF
TRBV18	-	-	TRBJ1-2	TGTGCCACCATCCCGGGACTAGATGGGTCCGCCTACACCTTC	CATIPGLDGSAYTF
TRBV30	-	few	TRBJ1-3	TGTGCCTGGACAGTTAATCGAAACACCATATATTTT	CAWTVNRNTIYF
TRBV5-4	TRBD1	-	TRBJ1-1	TGTGCCAGCAGCTTCCCCGGGACAGTGAACACTGAAGCTTTCTTT	CASSFPGTVNTEAFF
TRBV30	-	-	TRBJ1-1	TGTGCCTGGAGTGTACGTGAAATAGGCGGCACTGAAGCTTTCTTT	CAWSVREIGGTEAFF
TRBV9	TRBD1	-	TRBJ1-4	TGTGCCAGCAGCGTAGGTGGGACAGGGAACCCAACTAATGAAAAACTGTTTTTT	CASSVGGTGNPTNEKLFF
TRBV3-1/TRBV3-2	-	once	TRBJ1-1	TGTGCCAGCAGCTATGGAGGGTCCCGAGGCACTGAAGCTTTCTTT	CASSYGGSRGTEAFF
TRBV12-3/TRBV12-4	-	-	TRBJ1-5	TGTGCCAGCAGTTTTGGGGGCGAACAGCCCCAGCATTTT	CASSFGGEQPQHF
TRBV15	-	-	TRBJ1-2	TGTGCCACCAGCAGAGGGGGAGTTCAGGAGGGCTATGGCTACACCTTC	CATSRGGVQEGYGYTF
TRBV18	TRBD2	once	TRBJ2-7	TGTGCCAGCTCACCGTCACAGAGGGCGGGGGTATACGAGCAGTACTTC	CASSPSQRAGVYEQYF
TRBV3-1/TRBV3-2	TRBD2	-	TRBJ2-1	TGTGCCAGCGGGCTAGCGGGACACAATGAGCAGTTCTTC	CASGLAGHNEQFF
TRBV14	TRBD1	-	TRBJ1-6	TGTGCCAGCAGCCCGGACAGGGGTAGAACCTATAATTCACCCCTCCACTTT	CASSPDRGRTYNSPLHF
TRBV6-1	TRBD2	-	TRBJ2-1	TGTGCCAGCAGTGAAGGCTGGGGGGGAGCTGAGCAGTTCTTC	CASSEGWGGAEQFF
TRBV5-1	-	-	TRBJ2-1	TGCGCCAGCAGCTTGGCTGGGTCGGGACTCTCATATGAGCAGTTCTTC	CASSLAGSGLSYEQFF
TRBV4-1	-	-	TRBJ1-3	TGCGCCAGCAGCCAAGATCGGGGACAATTCTCTGGAAACACCATATATTTT	CASSQDRGQFSGNTIYF
TRBV12-3/TRBV12-4	-	few	TRBJ1-1	TGTGCCAGCAGTCCCGGGGAGGGCACTGAAGCTTTCTTT	CASSPGEGTEAFF
TRBV15	-	once	TRBJ1-1	TGTGCCACCAGCAGAGCCCCCTTTGGGGGGGGATATAAGGAAGCTTTCTTT	CATSRAPFGGGYKEAFF
TRBV10-2	-	few	TRBJ1-2	TGCGCCAGCAGTGAGTCGTCGCCACCGGTTGGCTACACCTTC	CASSESSPPVGYTF
TRBV6-5	-	-	TRBJ1-1	TGTGCCAGCAGTTACTTCTACAGGATTCCGGCTGAAGCTTTCTTT	CASSYFYRIPAEAFF
TRBV27	TRBD2	-	TRBJ2-1	TGTGCCAGCAGTGCCCTTCCCGGGGGGGAGCAGTTCTTC	CASSALPGGEQFF
TRBV11-2	-	-	TRBJ2-7	TGTGCCAGCAGCCCCGGATCTGGGGGCGACGAGCAGTACTTC	CASSPGSGGDEQYF
TRBV18	TRBD1	few	TRBJ2-7	TGTGCCAGCTCACGAAAGACAGGGGACGAGCAGTACTTC	CASSRKTGDEQYF
TRBV27	-	-	TRBJ2-7	TGTGCCAGCAGTAATAAACCTACGGCAGGCTACGAGCAGTACTTC	CASSNKPTAGYEQYF
TRBV2	TRBD1	-	TRBJ2-1	TGTGCCAGCAGACGAGACAGGGGAAAAGACAATGAGCAGTTCTTC	CASRRDRGKDNEQFF
TRBV2	TRBD1	-	TRBJ2-2	TGTGCCAGCAGGGAGGGACAGGCCGGGGAGCTGTTTTTT	CASREGQAGELFF
TRBV10-3	-	-	TRBJ2-1	TGTGCCATCAGTGAGTCAGGGTCCGGGGGAGTACGTAATGAGCAGTTCTTC	CAISESGSGGVRNEQFF
TRBV7-9	TRBD1	-	TRBJ1-2	TGTGCCAGCAACAAACAGGGGGCGACCGGCGGCTACACCTTC	CASNKQGATGGYTF
TRBV5-1	-	-	TRBJ1-3	TGCGCCAGCAGCCCGCCCCAGGGAAACACCATATATTTT	CASSPPQGNTIYF
TRBV19	TRBD1	-	TRBJ1-5	TGTGCCAGTAGTATCCCCCCGGGACAGCCCAATCAGCCCCAGCATTTT	CASSIPPGQPNQPQHF
TRBV28	-	-	TRBJ2-3	TGTGCCAGCAGTATAATTCGGACTCGGGGTGGTACGCAGTATTTT	CASSIIRTRGGTQYF
TRBV7-3	-	once	TRBJ2-7	TGTGCCAGCAGCCCGTCGAGCGGAGCCTACGAGCAGTACTTC	CASSPSSGAYEQYF
TRBV5-6	TRBD1	few	TRBJ2-7	TGTGCCAGCAGCATCCAGGGGGAATTGAGTTATTACGAGCAGTACTTC	CASSIQGELSYYEQYF
TRBV6-5	TRBD1	-	TRBJ1-2	TGTGCCAGCACTCCTTTTCCCCGGGACAGTGATGGCTACACCTTC	CASTPFPRDSDGYTF
TRBV7-6	-	-	TRBJ1-1	TGTGCCAGCAGCCCCAGGGAGAACACTGAAGCTTTCTTT	CASSPRENTEAFF
TRBV29-1	TRBD1	-	TRBJ2-2	TGCAGCGTTGAACCGACAGGGGTGGCAGGGGAGCTGTTTTTT	CSVEPTGVAGELFF
TRBV28	TRBD1	-	TRBJ2-7	TGTGCCAGCAGCACTACGGGTGGGGGACAGGGGATTTCCTACGAGCAGTACTTC	CASSTTGGGQGISYEQYF
TRBV14	TRBD1	once	TRBJ1-2	TGTGCCAGCAGCCAATTATCAGGGGGCGCAGGATATGGCTACACCTTC	CASSQLSGGAGYGYTF
TRBV7-2	-	-	TRBJ2-7	TGTGCCAGCAGCTTAGTGGCCGAGCGGAAGCTACACTACGAGCAGTACTTC	CASSLVAERKLHYEQYF
TRBV6-5	TRBD2	-	TRBJ2-1	TGTGCCAGCAGACGCACGATGGGGGGGTACAATGAGCAGTTCTTC	CASRRTMGGYNEQFF
TRBV6-5	-	-	TRBJ2-7	TGTGCCAGCAGCCTCCACAGTCTGGGCACCTACGAGCAGTACTTC	CASSLHSLGTYEQYF
TRBV5-1	-	-	TRBJ2-7	TGCGCCAGCAGCAGCCCGCCGGGGTTACAGTACTTC	CASSSPPGLQYF
TRBV3-1/TRBV3-2	-	-	TRBJ2-1	TGTGCCAGCAGCCAGTCAATGGGGGCAGGAATCTTC	CASSQSMGAGIF
TRBV3-1/TRBV3-2	TRBD1	-	TRBJ2-4	TGTGCCAGCAGCCACGCATACAGGGGAAGGATAGCCAAAAACATTCAGTACTTC	CASSHAYRGRIAKNIQYF
TRBV5-4	-	-	TRBJ1-1	TGTGCCAGCAGCTTGGGATGGGGAGGGGCCACTGAAGCTTTCTTT	CASSLGWGGATEAFF
TRBV5-6	-	-	TRBJ1-4	TGTGCCAGCAGCAATTTTGTATCGTGGGGGGATCGGCCCAATGAAAAACTGTTTTTT	CASSNFVSWGDRPNEKLFF
TRBV10-1	-	-	TRBJ2-1	TGCGCCTCGACCGGGGGATCCTACAATGAGCAGTTCTTC	CASTGGSYNEQFF